This TCR beta chain was retrieved from a study of HIV-infected patients and healthy controls (TCRdb year 2014). A note on the overall study: After three months of therapy, CD4 counts in about 90% of the 16 patients increased to a modest but significant degree while remaining below normal ranges. CD8 counts showed no consistent shift during early therapy, whereas the CD4:CD8 ratio rose slightly. An undetectable viral load was attained by 11 of 16 patients by the second bleed and by all patients after a further year of therapy. Relative to controls, total CDR3 counts per chain did not differ significantly, and patients lacked overall T-cell lymphocytopenia. The question the study tested was whether immune perturbation and reconstitution could be captured by deep TCR repertoire sequencing of small blood samples from HIV patients.

Concerning this clonotype itself: No cognate antigen has been identified for it. No quality values exist for individual bases; no much larger clone is one base distant.

What the work shows at the level of the full study, not this receptor alone: Size-matched repertoire data did not replicate the apparent post-therapy recovery of the Gini index in HIV-infected patients. Comparisons were complicated by unequal numbers of distinct sequences between patients and controls, and rare events from HIV-infected data were overweighted by size-matching. Slight age and sex profile differences between the study cohorts did not explain the observed diversity differences. Most CMV-associated CDR3s became more frequent during therapy, although their change was not significant, whereas HIV-associated CDR3s showed a significant decrease in frequency. Only sixteen HIV-infected individuals were processed, which the authors considered a major limit on how widely the findings apply. Eight alpha and eight beta V genes showed significantly different mean usage between HIV-infected patients and controls. HLA typing of donors was not performed in the study. Significantly higher mean Gini indices were seen in HIV-infected repertoires than in controls, possibly reflecting oligoclonality. Alpha-chain CDR3s from MAIT cells appeared at high frequency in healthy controls but were severely depleted in HIV+ repertoires. Healthy control repertoires showed roughly threefold more distinct CDR3s and higher Shannon diversity than untreated HIV+ repertoires. The therapy captured by the treated samples lasted only 2 to 3 months, arguably too short a period to observe immune reconstitution given low adult thymic output. Sequencing depth was restricted by the use of whole blood, which also prevented the dynamics of distinct T-cell subpopulations from being separated. More CDR3s were shared between individuals among healthy controls than among HIV+ patients, as measured by Jaccard index and by the count of highly shared sequences. Alpha-beta chain pairing was not determined in the samples.

The study collected follow-up blood from HIV-infected patients roughly three months, about 14 weeks, after antiretroviral therapy began. Whole blood was used without fractionating the cells, so the repertoire represented all peripheral T cells without sorting. A 2.5 ml sample of peripheral blood was drawn into Tempus tubes for RNA extraction. Patients with febrile or AIDS-related illness, tumors, hepatitis B or C coinfection, immunomodulatory therapy, recent vaccination or treatment interruptions were excluded from enrollment. Residual genomic DNA was removed with the TURBO-DNase kit and globin mRNA was depleted with GLOBINclear. SuperScript III was used to reverse transcribe 500 ng RNA with primers targeting the alpha and beta constant regions. Alpha and beta chain libraries were generated separately via chain-specific third strand synthesis with multiplexing indices. The protocol used a single primer pair to amplify all rearrangements within a chain, which avoided primer bias, and attached molecular barcodes to each cDNA molecule. Purified cDNA was joined by T4 RNA Ligase 1 to a 5' RACE adapter carrying a random hexamer and the SP2 sequencing primer site. Second strand synthesis was performed with Phusion polymerase and primed from the SP2 site, and slow temperature ramps were applied to favor optimal annealing. The 12-nucleotide barcode on each molecule comprised two random hexamer sequences, both introduced before amplification and concatenated. P5 and P7 adapter elements plus a second index were added in a short first PCR, which was followed by an approximately 23-cycle amplification PCR with P5s and P7 primers. In total the libraries went through about 25 PCR cycles, after which the libraries were quantified on a Qubit, sized on a Bioanalyzer, and diluted to around 4 nM. Normalized libraries were sequenced on an Illumina MiSeq with 2 x 250 paired-end kits. Reverse transcription reactions were cleaned up on MinElute columns and eluted into roughly 9.8 ul Tris-Cl. Adapter ligations were incubated for 23 hours at 16 degrees C and subsequently purified with AMPure XP beads at a 1:1 ratio. In the source study's methods: Demultiplexed FASTQ files were processed with a modified Decombinator by which V, J, insert and barcode information was output. Any sequence that shared a barcode yet differed from the dominant sequence was discarded as an error, and the number of original cDNA molecules was estimated by counting barcodes clustered at Levenshtein distance 3. The R packages ineq, vegan, igraph and RCytoscape were used for downstream analyses, with IMGT nomenclature and CDR3 definitions applied. V gene usage was computed over distinct sequences, each TCR counted once to avoid skew from clonal expansion. Unique CDR3 amino acid sequences within a donor were connected in similarity networks whenever two sequences differed by a single Levenshtein edit. The authors compiled published HIV-specific CDR3s (about 92 alpha, roughly 700 beta) and CMV-specific CDR3s (about 14 alpha, 250 or so beta) and searched for them in the repertoires. Lower sequence numbers were not the cause of the decreased diversity in patients, as random subsampling to size-matched repertoires showed. TCRdb reanalyzed the raw reads on its own, using fastp at Q25 for trimming and MiXCR for clone calling, and kept in-frame beta chains. Each CDR3 protein gets just one entry, which takes the most common genes and DNA from the rows behind it. The V and J calls here are based on TCRdb, not the publication. In all, the sample holds 18,000 or so distinct CDR3 sequences, and 8% to 10% of those were seen once. The top ten constitute approximately 22% of the sample.

Counted from cysteine to phenylalanine, this CDR3 has 14 amino acids. Only CDR3 DNA is held: 42 bases, read in frame from base 1. The V end gives up 2 bases and the J end 1 base, leaving 1 base in the junction not matched to a gene. The receptor's source is an adult with HIV infection. Sample: blood, taken during antiretroviral therapy. Recombination joined TRBV12-3 or TRBV12-4 with TRBJ2-5; TRBD2 fits 7 bases in the junction. This receptor carries the CDR3 CASSLSGAQETQYF. The DNA sequence is TGTGCCAGCAGTTTAAGCGGGGCCCAAGAGACCCAGTACTTC.